Below, 20 T cell receptor beta chains from the same sample are listed, as sequenced in a study of cytomegalovirus exposure and HLA in healthy donors. Vbeta (60) and Jbeta (13) primers were used in the PCR. TCRdb's copy holds only in-frame clones and misses some; the assay was immunoSEQ multiplex PCR. Among some 140,000 clones listed, 75% to 85% were seen once. Sample: PBMCs. Receptors were obtained from a female donor in good health and CMV-seropositive.

With regard to this clone: The sample has other DNA sequences that encode this CDR3 too. This sequence joins TRBV30 and TRBJ1-3; D might be TRBD1 (6 bases). V lost 4 bases, J lost 1 base, and 8 bases lay in between. CDR1 is GTSNPN and CDR2 is SVGIG in the germline V gene (reference sequence). The CDR3 length is 13 residues. CDR3 bases: TGTGCCTGGACTCAGGGGTCTGGAAACACCATATATTTT. This sequence encodes CAWTQGSGNTIYF.

The table lists this clone with a few counts. CDR3 sequence: CASSEVEPLVFF. CDR3 nucleotide sequence: TGTGCCAGCAGTGAAGTTGAGCCTCTTGTGTTTTTT. The chain has TRBV6-1 and TRBJ1-4; D ambiguous. CDR1 and CDR2 from the germline V gene are MNHNS and SASEGT. The CDR3 sequence is 12 residues long. V was clipped by 1 base and J by 15 bases, with 12 bases between them.

The chain has TRBV7-9 and TRBJ2-5; TRBD1 agrees at 7 bases. The DNA end lines up better with TRBJ2-7; the J call may be wrong. This CDR3 comprises 15 residues. Germline CDR1 and CDR2: SEHNR and FQNEAQ (reference sequence). Written as DNA, the CDR3 is TGTGCCAGCAGCTTTAGTACCCCAGGGGGATACGAGCAGTACTTC. This sequence encodes CASSFSTPGGYEQYF.

This chain uses TRBV6-1 with TRBJ2-1; D is possibly TRBD1 (5 bases). This CDR3 spans 14 amino acids. The V gene lost 2 bases and the J gene lost 4 bases, with 9 bases spanning the gap. Germline assignment: CDR1 MNHNS and CDR2 SASEGT. CDR3 bases: TGTGCCAGCAGTGAATCCGCAGGGTACAATGAGCAGTTCTTC. It is translated as CASSESAGYNEQFF.

V usage is TRBV11-2 and J usage is TRBJ2-7, with TRBD2 matching over 11 bases. This CDR3 has 15 amino acids. The germline V gene encodes CDR1 SGHAT and CDR2 FQNNGV. V lost 1 base to trimming and J lost 7 bases; unmatched junction nucleotides: 6. In nucleotides, the CDR3 is TGTGCCAGCAGCTTAGCGGCTAGCGGGGGGCGGGAGCAGTACTTC. It encodes CASSLAASGGREQYF.

This clone occurred a few times. The chain couples TRBV2 to TRBJ2-1, with TRBD2 matching over 8 bases. This CDR3 comprises 13 residues. Germline loops: CDR1 SNHLY, CDR2 FYNNEI. V trimming: 6 bases; J trimming: 9 bases; junction bases outside the gene matches: 7. The CDR3 DNA follows: TGTGCCAGCAGGCCCGGGGGGGGGTCTGAGCAGTTCTTC. Its protein product is CASRPGGGSEQFF.

V gene TRBV6-5 combines with J gene TRBJ1-2, with 7 positions matching TRBD1. This CDR3 region has 15 residues. Germline CDR1 reads MNHEY; CDR2 reads SVGAGI. The V and J ends lost 0 bases and 4 bases, in that order; junction bases with no gene match: 5. CDR3 sequence: CASSYSYDRAYGYTF. CDR3 nucleotide sequence: TGTGCCAGCAGTTACTCTTACGACAGGGCCTATGGCTACACCTTC.

The chain links TRBV18 to TRBJ2-1, with 7 bases lining up with TRBD1. Germline V gene lookup returns CDR1 KGHSH and CDR2 LQKENI. The CDR3 runs 13 residues. V shed 5 bases and J 7 bases; nucleotides not matched to a gene: 5. The CDR3 loop reads CASSTGVGNEQFF. In DNA form, the CDR3 reads TGTGCCAGCTCAACAGGGGTTGGGAATGAGCAGTTCTTC.

V and J are TRBV6-5 and TRBJ1-1, with D tentatively TRBD1 (5 bases). With 8 bases removed from V and 5 bases from J, the gap between germline ends came to 15 bases. Germline V gene data show CDR1 as MNHEY and CDR2 as SVGAGI. CDR3 length: 13 amino acids. CDR3 in amino acids: CASVGRVSTEAFF. CDR3 DNA sequence: TGTGCCAGCGTGGGCAGGGTTTCTACTGAAGCTTTCTTT.

The V and J genes are TRBV4-1 and TRBJ1-3; D is uncertain. Trimming left V 0 bases short and J 3 bases short, with 15 bases between. Germline CDR1 is MGHRA and CDR2 is YSYEKL. The CDR3 has 17 residues. The CDR3 region has the DNA TGCGCCAGCAGCCAAGATTCAGGCTTGTCAGGTGGAAACACCATATATTTT. This codes for CASSQDSGLSGGNTIYF.

V is TRBV6-1 and J is TRBJ2-7; no definite D call. The germline V gene has CDR1 MNHNS and CDR2 SASEGT. This CDR3 is 12 amino acids long. Trimming took 7 bases from V and 6 from J, leaving 13 bases between them. CDR3: CASTRSAGEQYF. As DNA, the CDR3 is TGTGCCAGCACCAGGTCGGCTGGCGAGCAGTACTTC.

The V and J genes are TRBV7-2 and TRBJ1-1; D gene uncertain. V lost 2 bases, J lost 1 base, and 5 bases lay in between. CDR1 and CDR2 (germline): SGHTA, FQGNSA. This CDR3 is built from 13 residues. The CDR3 nucleotides are TGTGCCAGCAGCTTATCAGGGAACACTGAAGCTTTCTTT. It yields the protein CASSLSGNTEAFF.

J is TRBJ2-1 and V is TRBV6-4, with TRBD2 matching over 10 bases. The CDR3 extends over 15 amino acids. The trim removed 6 bases at V and 3 bases at J, leaving 5 bases unmatched. CDR1 is MRHNA and CDR2 is SNTAGT in the germline V gene. The CDR3 DNA sequence: TGTGCCAGCAGAGCCGGGACTAGCGACTACAATGAGCAGTTCTTC. This encodes CASRAGTSDYNEQFF.

J is TRBJ1-1 and V is TRBV7-2; tentatively, D is TRBD1 (6 bases). Germline V lookup: CDR1 SGHTA, CDR2 FQGNSA. Trimming pared 1 base from V and 4 bases from J, leaving 10 bases between. The CDR3 extends over 14 amino acids. This CDR3 reads CASSLVGRGTEAFF. The DNA of the CDR3 is TGTGCCAGCAGCTTAGTGGGCAGGGGCACTGAAGCTTTCTTT.

This clone was found a few times. The chain employs TRBV6-6 and TRBJ2-3; TRBD2 aligns across 9 bases. V shed 7 bases and J 2 bases; nucleotides not matched to a gene: 7. CDR3 length equals 15 residues. Germline CDR1 is MNHNY and CDR2 is SVGAGI (reference sequence). The chain's CDR3 is CASTQRGAYTDTQYF. The CDR3 coding sequence is TGTGCCAGCACCCAGCGGGGGGCCTACACAGATACGCAGTATTTT.

The genes are TRBV4-1 and TRBJ2-1; possible D gene TRBD1, 5 bases. Germline V CDR1 and CDR2: MGHRA, YSYEKL. Deletions cut 3 bases from V and 0 bases from J, with 15 bases between. The CDR3 spans 17 residues. CDR3 amino acids: CASSHPDSSYSYNEQFF. The CDR3, as DNA: TGCGCCAGCAGCCACCCCGACAGTTCCTACTCCTACAATGAGCAGTTCTTC.

The V call is TRBV30, the J call TRBJ1-1, with D uncertain. The germline gives CDR1 GTSNPN, CDR2 SVGIG (reference sequence). V shed 0 bases and J shed 1 base, with 6 bases lying between them. This CDR3 has 13 residues. In nucleotides, the CDR3 is TGTGCCTGGAGTGTATCCCGGAACACTGAAGCTTTCTTT. Its translation: CAWSVSRNTEAFF.

The chain recombines TRBV6-6 with TRBJ2-7; TRBD1 matches at 7 bases. The CDR3 is made up of 14 amino acids. V shed 6 bases and J 5 bases; nucleotides not matched to a gene: 10. Germline loops: CDR1 MNHNY, CDR2 SVGAGI (reference sequence). This chain's CDR3 is CASSKTGYKDEQYF. The CDR3 DNA reads TGTGCCAGCAGCAAGACAGGGTATAAGGACGAGCAGTACTTC.

The chain joins TRBV2 to TRBJ2-3; 7 bases are a match to TRBD1. CDR1 and CDR2 from the germline V gene are SNHLY and FYNNEI. CDR3 length: 16 amino acids. V shed 7 bases, J shed 2 bases, and the junction held 12 bases outside the gene matches. The CDR3 DNA reads as TGTGCCAGCAAAGGGGGCACATATTGGGCCACAGATACGCAGTATTTT. This gives the protein CASKGGTYWATDTQYF.

The rearrangement joins TRBV29-1 to TRBJ2-1; 10 bases are shared with TRBD1. The germline gives CDR1 SQVTM, CDR2 ANQGSEA. V lost 8 bases, J lost 6 bases, and 4 bases stayed unmatched. The CDR3 consists of 12 residues. The CDR3 sequence: CSKRTGGNEQFF. DNA of the CDR3: TGCAGCAAAAGGACAGGGGGCAATGAGCAGTTCTTC.